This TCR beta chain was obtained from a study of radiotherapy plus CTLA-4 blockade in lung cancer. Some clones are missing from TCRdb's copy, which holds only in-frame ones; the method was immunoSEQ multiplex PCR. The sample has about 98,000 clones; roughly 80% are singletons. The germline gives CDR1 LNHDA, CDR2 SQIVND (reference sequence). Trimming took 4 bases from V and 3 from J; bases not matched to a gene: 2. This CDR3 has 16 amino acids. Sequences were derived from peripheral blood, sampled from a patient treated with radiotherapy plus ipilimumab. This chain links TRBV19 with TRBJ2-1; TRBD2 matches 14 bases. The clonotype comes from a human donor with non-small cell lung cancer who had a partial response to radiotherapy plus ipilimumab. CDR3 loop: CASSTGTSGSYNEQFF. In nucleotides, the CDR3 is TGTGCCAGTAGTACCGGGACTAGCGGGAGCTACAATGAGCAGTTCTTC.